This TCR beta chain was sequenced in a study of blood T cell repertoires in COVID-19. As for the study in general: PBMCs, B-cell-depleted T cells, or T cells provided the cDNA or gDNA that made up the material.

CDR3 length: 15 residues. The germline V gene encodes CDR1 LGHNT and CDR2 FRNRAP. V lost 0 bases and J lost 3, with 10 bases in between. The repertoire was sequenced with immunoSEQ multiplex PCR; TCRdb's copy has only in-frame clones and lacks some. The data contain about 160,000 clones, 84% of them singletons. This chain uses TRBV12-5 with TRBJ2-3; perhaps TRBD2 as D (5 bases). The sequence was obtained from a man in his 70s with acute or convalescent COVID-19. Sample: peripheral blood. The CDR3 DNA sequence: TGTGCTAGTGGTTTGGTACTTGGAGGAACAGATACGCAGTATTTT. It yields the protein CASGLVLGGTDTQYF.